A selection of T cell receptor beta chains follows, all from one sample in a study of T cell repertoires in cytomegalovirus infection. One entry per CDR3 protein, called by TCRdb with MiXCR from the reads. This sample yields roughly 350,000 distinct CDR3 sequences, of which about 35% are seen a single time; roughly 14% belongs to the top ten. Antigens of these TCRs are unknown. The material was cultured PBMCs, obtained from culture after CMV antigen stimulation. The source is a human donor in good health (CMV status not recorded). Some clones in this sample may be carry-over from other donors' samples. The CDR3 runs from the conserved cysteine through the conserved F or W. D genes are given only for firm matches. Some rows have no size entry. The others give once, few or many, or a class for an expanded clone.

J gene	V gene	D gene	clone size	CDR3 protein	CDR3 DNA
TRBJ1-2	TRBV12-3/TRBV12-4	TRBD1	few	CASLGQGWSGYTF	TGTGCCAGCTTGGGACAGGGCTGGAGTGGCTACACCTTC
TRBJ2-3	TRBV4-3	-	few	CASSQGGLGVTDTQYF	TGCGCCAGCAGCCAAGGGGGATTGGGAGTCACAGATACGCAGTATTTT
TRBJ1-5	TRBV11-2	-	few	CASSLTRGSNQPQHF	TGTGCCAGCAGCTTGACCCGCGGGAGCAATCAGCCCCAGCATTTT
TRBJ2-3	TRBV28	TRBD2	-	CASSSIAGGTDTQYF	TGTGCCAGCAGTTCTATAGCGGGAGGAACAGATACGCAGTATTTT
TRBJ1-5	TRBV6-2/TRBV6-3	-	few	CASSYSNWEPQHF	TGTGCCAGCAGTTACTCGAACTGGGAGCCCCAGCATTTT
TRBJ1-1	TRBV6-5	-	few	CASMLWGAMNTEAFF	TGTGCCAGCATGTTGTGGGGGGCGATGAACACTGAAGCTTTCTTT
TRBJ1-4	TRBV12-3/TRBV12-4	-	-	CASSWTEANEKLFF	TGTGCCAGCAGTTGGACCGAAGCCAATGAAAAACTGTTTTTT
TRBJ2-5	TRBV29-1	-	few	CSGTGQETQYF	TGCAGCGGCACAGGGCAAGAGACCCAGTACTTC
TRBJ1-1	TRBV7-2	-	many	CASSLVGGRISAGTEAFF	TGTGCCAGCAGCTTAGTCGGGGGAAGGATAAGCGCGGGCACTGAAGCTTTCTTT
TRBJ2-7	TRBV7-8	-	many	CASSLDPGYSYEQYF	TGTGCCAGCAGCTTAGACCCCGGGTACAGCTACGAGCAGTACTTC
TRBJ2-1	TRBV6-2/TRBV6-3	-	few	CASSYQRRDEQFF	TGTGCCAGCAGTTACCAGCGGAGGGATGAGCAGTTCTTC
TRBJ2-5	TRBV5-1	-	-	CASQGPQETQYF	TGCGCCAGCCAAGGACCTCAAGAGACCCAGTACTTC
TRBJ1-1	TRBV28	TRBD1	few	CASSHWDRLMAFF	TGTGCCAGCAGTCATTGGGACAGGCTCATGGCTTTCTTT
TRBJ2-1	TRBV6-2/TRBV6-3	-	-	CASRGLPYNEQFF	TGTGCCAGTCGGGGACTTCCCTACAATGAGCAGTTCTTC
TRBJ2-1	TRBV7-9	-	-	CASSLSGVGYNNEQFF	TGTGCCAGCAGCCTTAGCGGAGTGGGCTACAATAATGAGCAGTTCTTC
TRBJ2-1	TRBV11-2	TRBD2	-	CASSLGPAGGPGSYNEQFF	TGTGCCAGCAGCTTAGGGCCAGCGGGAGGGCCGGGGTCCTACAATGAGCAGTTCTTC
TRBJ2-7	TRBV2	-	-	CASSGPVGEQYF	TGTGCCAGCAGTGGCCCAGTGGGCGAGCAGTACTTC
TRBJ2-7	TRBV7-2	-	many	CASVVDTYEQYF	TGTGCCAGCGTCGTGGATACCTACGAGCAGTACTTC
TRBJ2-3	TRBV7-6	-	-	CASMLAGPLDTQYF	TGTGCCAGCATGCTCGCGGGTCCCTTAGATACGCAGTATTTT
TRBJ2-5	TRBV7-9	TRBD2	few	CASSATLGLAGVAETQYF	TGTGCCAGCAGCGCCACCCTAGGACTAGCGGGAGTTGCAGAGACCCAGTACTTC